The 32 T cell receptor beta chains below come from one sample, sequenced in a study of PD-1 blockade in classical Hodgkin lymphoma. The time point denotes: cycle 4 day 1 (C4D1), after six to seven weeks of nivolumab. There was relapse after autologous stem cell transplantation in every patient, and there was variation in brentuximab vedotin exposure. Sequencing was performed with immunoSEQ multiplex PCR; in TCRdb, only in-frame clones are kept and a portion is missing. Of roughly 18,000 clones in the sample, around 82% were seen once. This sample comprised peripheral blood mononuclear cells (PBMCs), obtained before the fourth cycle of nivolumab. The source of these receptors is a human donor with classical Hodgkin lymphoma.

This clone has more than one count but fewer than ten. The rearrangement uses TRBV28 and TRBJ2-2, with 7 bases fitting TRBD1. J gave up 7 bases and V 7 bases, and 12 bases lay outside the gene matches. Germline V CDR1 and CDR2: MDHEN, SYDVKM. The CDR3 sequence is 15 residues long. The CDR3, as DNA: TGTGCCAGCAAAACAGGGGCAGGGGCGAACGGGGAGCTGTTTTTT. Amino acid sequence: CASKTGAGANGELFF.

This chain joins TRBV4-1 and TRBJ2-3; TRBD2 aligns across 10 bases. J lost 0 bases, V lost 3 bases, and 3 bases had no gene match. CDR3 length: 16 amino acids. Germline lookup yields CDR1 MGHRA and CDR2 YSYEKL. CDR3 sequence reads: CASSQGLAPSTDTQYF. The DNA for the CDR3 is TGCGCCAGCAGCCAGGGACTAGCGCCTAGCACAGATACGCAGTATTTT.

The rearrangement links TRBV13 to TRBJ2-4; perhaps TRBD2 as D (5 bases). The CDR3 loop spans 16 amino acids. With 4 bases removed from V and 3 bases from J, the gap between germline ends came to 16 bases. CDR1 and CDR2 (germline): PRHDT, FYEKMQ (reference sequence). Written as DNA, the CDR3 is TGTGCCAGCAGCTCGAGGGCCCAATTGGGCAAAAACATTCAGTACTTC. Translating it yields CASSSRAQLGKNIQYF.

The chain links TRBV16 to TRBJ2-7; the match to TRBD1 covers 8 bases. This CDR3 has 17 residues. In germline, CDR1 is KGHSY, CDR2 FQNENV. The junction had 10 bases not matched to a gene; V was cut back by 1 base and J by 2 bases. This CDR3 is CASSQLWRTGPPYEQYF. The CDR3 bases are TGTGCCAGCAGCCAATTATGGAGGACAGGGCCCCCCTACGAGCAGTACTTC.

The V gene is TRBV5-6, the J gene TRBJ2-2; maybe TRBD1 (5 bases). V was cut by 2 bases and J by 1 base, with 6 bases left in between. CDR1 and CDR2 (germline): SGHDT, YYEEEE. The CDR3 runs to 14 residues. The CDR3 coding sequence is TGTGCCAGCAGCTTCCAGGGGAACACCGGGGAGCTGTTTTTT. The encoded protein is CASSFQGNTGELFF.

The rearrangement joins TRBV7-6 to TRBJ2-2; the match to TRBD1 covers 7 bases. The trim removed 5 bases at V and 5 bases at J, leaving 11 bases unmatched. Germline values: CDR1 SGHVS, CDR2 FNYEAQ. CDR3 length equals 16 residues. The CDR3 loop reads CASSNLDFRGTGELFF. The CDR3 nucleotides read TGTGCCAGCAGCAATCTCGACTTCAGGGGGACCGGGGAGCTGTTTTTT.

This clone has a handful of counts. The chain is built from TRBV2 and TRBJ2-1; D possibly corresponds to TRBD1 (6 bases). This CDR3 has 17 amino acids. Germline CDR1 reads SNHLY; CDR2 reads FYNNEI. Trimming pared 5 bases from V and 1 base from J, leaving 18 bases between. The CDR3 loop reads CASSTPTGFLSYNEQFF. CDR3 DNA: TGTGCCAGCAGTACACCCACAGGGTTCCTATCCTACAATGAGCAGTTCTTC.

V gene TRBV7-6 combines with J gene TRBJ2-7, with D tentatively TRBD2 (6 bases). Trimming left V 3 bases short and J 2 bases short, with 11 bases between. The CDR3 is 14 residues long. Per germline, CDR1 SGHVS and CDR2 FNYEAQ. In DNA, the CDR3 is TGTGCCAGCAGCTTTAGGGAGGCTGCCTACGAGCAGTACTTC. As protein: CASSFREAAYEQYF.

The J gene is TRBJ1-1, the V gene TRBV15; TRBD1 agrees at 7 bases. Trimming took 4 bases from V and 1 from J; bases not matched to a gene: 3. The germline CDR1 and CDR2 sequences are LNHNV and YYDKDF (reference sequence). The CDR3 has 14 residues. CDR3 sequence: CATSKDRRNTEAFF. Here the CDR3 DNA reads TGTGCCACCAGCAAGGACAGGCGGAACACTGAAGCTTTCTTT.

V and J are TRBV18 and TRBJ1-2; 9 bases agree with TRBD1. The CDR3 consists of 15 residues. Germline-derived CDR1 and CDR2 are KGHSH and LQKENI. V shed 1 base and J 8 bases; nucleotides not matched to a gene: 8. The CDR3, as DNA: TGTGCCAGCTCACCACAGAAGGACAGGGGAGGAGGCTACACCTTC. Translation gives CASSPQKDRGGGYTF.

The chain recombines TRBV28 with TRBJ1-3; no definite D call. The CDR3 contains 14 residues. The germline V and J ends were trimmed by 7 bases and 0 bases, with 10 bases remaining between them. Germline V gene sequence: CDR1 MDHEN, CDR2 SYDVKM. CDR3 amino acids: CASTSTFSGNTIYF. Here the CDR3 DNA reads TGTGCCAGCACGAGTACCTTCTCTGGAAACACCATATATTTT.

The rearrangement links TRBV25-1 to TRBJ2-7; TRBD1 matches 12 bases. The CDR3 totals 16 residues. Germline CDR1 and CDR2: MGHDK and SYGVNS. With 2 bases clipped from V and 4 bases from J, the junction kept 6 bases outside the gene matches. CDR3 region: CASSEPRGQGAYEQYF. DNA for the CDR3: TGTGCCAGCAGTGAACCCCGGGGACAGGGGGCATACGAGCAGTACTTC.

In its sample, this clone ranks as medium-sized. CDR3 nucleotide sequence: TGTGCCACCAGCAGAGAAAGCGGGGGGGCCGGGGAAGAGACCCAGTACTTC. Protein product: CATSRESGGAGEETQYF. The chain employs TRBV15 and TRBJ2-5, with 10 bases aligning to TRBD2. Germline V lookup: CDR1 LNHNV, CDR2 YYDKDF (reference sequence). V shed 0 bases and J 3 bases; nucleotides not matched to a gene: 7. The CDR3 sequence is 17 residues long.

V and J are TRBV6-5 and TRBJ1-1; possible D gene TRBD1, 6 bases. The CDR3 covers 12 residues. V was clipped by 8 bases and J by 5 bases, with 12 bases between them. Germline V gene sequence: CDR1 MNHEY, CDR2 SVGAGI. The CDR3: CASRRGSTEAFF. The CDR3 DNA reads TGTGCCAGCCGAAGGGGGAGTACTGAAGCTTTCTTT.

V usage is TRBV4-1 and J usage is TRBJ2-2; either TRBD1 or TRBD2 may supply D (6 bases each). Between the trimmed V and J ends, which lost 1 base and 4 bases, there was a span of 10 bases. CDR1 and CDR2 (germline): MGHRA, YSYEKL. The CDR3 runs to 15 residues. The CDR3 sequence: CASSQVGGRTGELFF. The CDR3 DNA follows: TGCGCCAGCAGCCAAGTTGGGGGGCGCACCGGGGAGCTGTTTTTT.

This CDR3 reads CASSRDYNTEAFF. The CDR3 DNA reads TGTGCCAGCAGCCGAGATTATAACACTGAAGCTTTCTTT. The chain has TRBV4-2 and TRBJ1-1; D is uncertain. The CDR3 sequence is 13 residues long. V was shortened by 4 bases and J by 2 bases, with 8 bases between the two germline ends. From germline, CDR1 is LGHNA and CDR2 YNFKEQ.

This chain uses TRBV6-5 with TRBJ1-4; tentatively, D is TRBD1 (5 bases). The germline V gene has CDR1 MNHEY and CDR2 SVGAGI. Trimming shortened V by 0 bases and J by 6 bases, and 11 bases separated the two germline ends. There are 15 residues in the CDR3. CDR3 amino acids: CASSYSGAGDEKLFF. CDR3 DNA sequence: TGTGCCAGCAGTTACTCAGGGGCGGGGGATGAAAAACTGTTTTTT.

The V and J genes are TRBV5-3 and TRBJ2-7; the match to TRBD1 covers 7 bases. TRBV5-3 is classed as an ORF, of uncertain function. Unmatched junction bases numbered 9, after V lost 4 bases and J lost 5 bases. The CDR3 is made up of 14 amino acids. The CDR3 protein is CARSGWGQSHEQYF. The CDR3, as DNA: TGTGCCAGAAGCGGATGGGGACAGTCCCACGAGCAGTACTTC.

The chain is built from TRBV7-2 and TRBJ1-2, with D perhaps matching TRBD1 (5 bases). Trimming removed 2 bases from V and 7 bases from J, with 23 bases in between. The CDR3 consists of 17 residues. Germline assignment: CDR1 SGHTA and CDR2 FQGNSA. CDR3 DNA: TGTGCCAGCAGCTTAAGGGGTTCGGGGACGACCGCCCTTGGCTACACCTTC. The encoded protein is CASSLRGSGTTALGYTF.

The J gene is TRBJ1-1, the V gene TRBV6-4; D is ambiguous. Germline-derived CDR1 and CDR2 are MRHNA and SNTAGT. This CDR3 contains 14 residues. Trimming shortened V by 0 bases and J by 8 bases, and 13 bases separated the two germline ends. The CDR3 DNA reads as TGTGCCAGCAGTGACTCGAGGAGGGCCGGGGAAGCTTTCTTT. It codes for CASSDSRRAGEAFF.

This chain uses TRBV6-5 with TRBJ1-5; the D is unclear. The CDR3 runs 13 residues. Germline lookup yields CDR1 MNHEY and CDR2 SVGAGI. V was shortened by 3 bases and J by 4 bases, with 7 bases between the two germline ends. The CDR3 sequence is CASSYKGNQPQHF. Written as DNA, the CDR3 is TGTGCCAGCAGTTATAAGGGTAATCAGCCCCAGCATTTT.

This rearrangement joins TRBV7-8 to TRBJ1-5, with TRBD1 matching over 7 bases. The CDR3 consists of 13 residues. The germline V gene encodes CDR1 SGHVS and CDR2 FQNEAQ. The V gene end was trimmed by 4 bases and the J gene end by 8 bases; junction bases not matched to a gene: 5. CDR3 bases: TGTGCCAGCAGCTCACAGGGGAGCGAGCCCCAGCATTTT. Protein: CASSSQGSEPQHF.

This rearrangement joins TRBV25-1 to TRBJ2-5; TRBD2 matches at 8 bases. V was pared by 7 bases and J by 5 bases, with 9 bases of the junction left unmatched. Germline CDR1 is MGHDK and CDR2 is SYGVNS. CDR3 length equals 14 residues. The CDR3 DNA is TGTGCCAGCATGGCCGGGGGGGATATCGAGACCCAGTACTTC. As protein: CASMAGGDIETQYF. The full variable domain, its missing parts supplied by reference TRBV25-1 and TRBJ2-5, is EADIYQTPRYLVIGTGKKITLECSQTMGHDKMYWYQQDPGMELHLIHYSYGVNSTEKGDLSSESTVSRIRTEHFPLTLESARPSHTSQYLCASMAGGDIETQYFGPGTRLLVL.

By frequency in the sample, this clone is large (0.1 to 1%). The chain links TRBV19 to TRBJ1-1, with unresolved D. V was cut by 3 bases and J by 1 base, with 6 bases left in between. This CDR3 has 13 amino acids. Looked up from germline, CDR1 is LNHDA and CDR2 is SQIVND (reference sequence). CDR3 sequence (DNA): TGTGCCAGTAGTATGGTAGGGAACACTGAAGCTTTCTTT. Translating it yields CASSMVGNTEAFF.

Only one count was recorded for this clone. V usage is TRBV5-4 and J usage is TRBJ2-3, with D possibly TRBD1 on 6 matching bases. Germline loops: CDR1 SGHNT, CDR2 YYREEE (reference sequence). The CDR3 length is 14 residues. V lost 0 bases to trimming and J lost 2 bases, with 7 bases between them. The DNA of the CDR3 is TGTGCCAGCAGCTTGGACAGGGTCACAGATACGCAGTATTTT. The encoded protein is CASSLDRVTDTQYF.

This clone was seen more than once but under ten times. The V and J genes are TRBV5-4 and TRBJ2-7; TRBD1 matches 11 bases. J lost 2 bases, V lost 2 bases, and 9 bases had no gene match. The CDR3 is 17 residues long. Germline CDR1 is SGHNT and CDR2 is YYREEE (reference sequence). Here the CDR3 reads CASSLTRTGGSAYEQYV. The CDR3 nucleotides are TGTGCCAGCAGCTTAACCCGGACAGGGGGCAGCGCCTACGAGCAGTACGTC.

This chain joins TRBV27 and TRBJ1-2; D might be TRBD1 (5 bases). V was clipped by 0 bases and J by 2 bases, with 16 bases between them. Germline lookup yields CDR1 MNHEY and CDR2 SMNVEV (reference sequence). This CDR3 spans 17 amino acids. The CDR3 DNA follows: TGTGCCAGCAGTTTATCGGGACTCCACAAGGCCAACTATGGCTACACCTTC. Translated: CASSLSGLHKANYGYTF.

Of note for this clone: The same CDR3 also results from other DNA sequences found in this sample. The chain combines TRBV5-1 with TRBJ2-3; D is perhaps TRBD1 (6 bases). V dropped 4 bases and J dropped 12 bases, with 18 bases sitting between them. The CDR3 has 13 amino acids. The germline V gene encodes CDR1 SGHRS and CDR2 YFSETQ. The CDR3 nucleotides are TGCGCCAGCAGCCTGCCCCCAGGGGCGCATCAGTATTTT. Protein product: CASSLPPGAHQYF.

The chain employs TRBV4-1 and TRBJ2-3; 9 bases are shared with TRBD1. The V gene's germline CDR1 is MGHRA and CDR2 YSYEKL. Unmatched junction bases numbered 15, after V lost 5 bases and J lost 12 bases. CDR3 length: 15 residues. The CDR3 here is CASSGSGTGGVVQYF. For the CDR3, the DNA is TGCGCCAGCAGCGGCAGTGGAACAGGGGGCGTCGTTCAGTATTTT.

This chain uses TRBV18 with TRBJ2-7; 8 bases line up with TRBD1. Germline CDR1 KGHSH, CDR2 LQKENI. The CDR3 sequence is 15 residues long. V lost 5 bases to trimming and J lost 0 bases; unmatched junction nucleotides: 6. In DNA, the CDR3 is TGTGCCAGCTCATCGGGACAGGTTGGCTCCTACGAGCAGTACTTC. Its protein product is CASSSGQVGSYEQYF.

V and J are TRBV6-4 and TRBJ2-7, with 11 bases aligning to TRBD2. Germline V CDR1 and CDR2: MRHNA, SNTAGT. This CDR3 is built from 15 residues. V dropped 10 bases and J dropped 3; count of bases not matched to a gene: 11. CDR3 DNA: TGTGCCATCTCCCGCGGGACTAGCGGAGTCTACGAGCAGTACTTC. Its translation: CAISRGTSGVYEQYF.

This chain joins TRBV7-2 and TRBJ1-1; 8 bases align to TRBD1. J gave up 10 bases and V 2 bases, and 6 bases lay outside the gene matches. Germline V gives CDR1 SGHTA, CDR2 FQGNSA. CDR3 length: 13 amino acids. The CDR3 here is CASSLQGAEAAFF. The CDR3 bases are TGTGCCAGCAGCTTACAGGGGGCAGAGGCAGCTTTCTTT.